This entry describes one TCR beta chain. Its antigen is unknown. The data belong to a study of T cell responses to AZD1222 COVID-19 vaccine. The study's findings and limits: Clonal diversity was possibly underestimated; the donors were predominantly white British and more often female.

Measured with immunoSEQ multiplex PCR; TCRdb has only the in-frame clones, and not every one. Of 100,000 to 150,000 clones listed, approximately 85% were seen once; the top ten hold over 8%. The length of the CDR3 is 16 residues. CDR1 SGDLS and CDR2 YYNGEE come from the germline V gene. V dropped 3 bases and J dropped 4; count of bases not matched to a gene: 10. The receptor was isolated from an adult in good health. The V gene is TRBV9, the J gene TRBJ2-5, with 9 bases that match TRBD1. The sample consisted of peripheral blood, taken on day 0 of AZD1222 vaccination. CDR3 nucleotides: TGTGCCAGCAGCGCTCGGACAGGGGCAGGGGGAGAGACCCAGTACTTC. Its protein is CASSARTGAGGETQYF.